This T cell receptor (beta chain) appears in the sequencing data of a study of early stage breast cancer tumors. The length of the CDR3 is 14 residues. The V gene's germline CDR1 is LGHNA and CDR2 YNFKEQ. V shed 4 bases and J shed 4 bases, with 14 bases lying between them. Some clones are missing from TCRdb's copy, which holds only in-frame ones; the method was immunoSEQ multiplex PCR. The sample yields 9,700 or so clones, about four fifths seen once. The rearrangement uses TRBV4-2 and TRBJ2-7; D unclear. Material: normal breast tissue next to the tumor. The sequence was collected from a person aged 40-50 years with breast cancer. In DNA, the CDR3 is TGTGCCAGCAGCCCCTCCCTCCCAGATTACGAGCAGTACTTC. Translated, it gives CASSPSLPDYEQYF.